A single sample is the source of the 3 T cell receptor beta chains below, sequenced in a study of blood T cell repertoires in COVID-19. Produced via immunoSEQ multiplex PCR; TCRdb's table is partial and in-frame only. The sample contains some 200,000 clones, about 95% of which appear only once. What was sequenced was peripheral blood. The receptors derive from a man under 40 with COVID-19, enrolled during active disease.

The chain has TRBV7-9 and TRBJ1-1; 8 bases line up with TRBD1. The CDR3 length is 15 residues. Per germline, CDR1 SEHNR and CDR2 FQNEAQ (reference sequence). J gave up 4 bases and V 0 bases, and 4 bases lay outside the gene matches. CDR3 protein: CASSLAGTGITEAFF. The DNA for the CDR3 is TGTGCCAGCAGCTTAGCCGGGACAGGAATCACTGAAGCTTTCTTT.

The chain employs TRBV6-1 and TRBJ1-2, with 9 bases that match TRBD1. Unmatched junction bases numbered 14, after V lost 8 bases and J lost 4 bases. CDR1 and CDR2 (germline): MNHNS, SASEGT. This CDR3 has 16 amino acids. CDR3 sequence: CASCVTGGPKSYGYTF. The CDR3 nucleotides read TGTGCCAGCTGTGTTACAGGGGGCCCAAAGAGCTATGGCTACACCTTC.

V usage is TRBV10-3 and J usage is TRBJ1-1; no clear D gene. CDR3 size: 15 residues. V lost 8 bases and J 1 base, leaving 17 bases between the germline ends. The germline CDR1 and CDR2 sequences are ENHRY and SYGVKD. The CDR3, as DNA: TGTGCCATCGCCCCTAGTACTGGCCAGAACACTGAAGCTTTCTTT. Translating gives CAIAPSTGQNTEAFF.